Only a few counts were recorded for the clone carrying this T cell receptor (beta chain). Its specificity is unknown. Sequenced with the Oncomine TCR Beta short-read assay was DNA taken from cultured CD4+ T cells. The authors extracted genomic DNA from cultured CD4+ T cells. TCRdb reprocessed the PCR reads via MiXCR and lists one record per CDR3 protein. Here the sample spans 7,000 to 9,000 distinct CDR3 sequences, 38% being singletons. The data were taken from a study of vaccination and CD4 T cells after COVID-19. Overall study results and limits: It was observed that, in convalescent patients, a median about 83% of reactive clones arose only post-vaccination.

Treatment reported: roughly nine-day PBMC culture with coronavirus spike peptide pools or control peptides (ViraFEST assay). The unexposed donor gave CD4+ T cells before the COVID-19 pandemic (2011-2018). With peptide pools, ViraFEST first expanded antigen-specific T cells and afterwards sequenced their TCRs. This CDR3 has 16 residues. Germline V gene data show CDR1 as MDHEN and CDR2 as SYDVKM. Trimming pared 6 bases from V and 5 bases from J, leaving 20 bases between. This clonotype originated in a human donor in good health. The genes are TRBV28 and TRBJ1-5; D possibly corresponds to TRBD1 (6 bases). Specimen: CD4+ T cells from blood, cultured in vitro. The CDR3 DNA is TGTGCCAGCAGCCTTGCGTTTTGGGGGGGCGATCAGCCCCAGCATTTT. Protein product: CASSLAFWGGDQPQHF.